The 26 T cell receptor beta chains presented below share a single source sample, sequenced in a study of STAT5B mutations in CD4+ large granular lymphocyte leukemia (dated by TCRdb to between 2021 and 2024). Receptors were amplified or captured by the immunoSEQ multiplex PCR assay. TCRdb retrieved this table from immuneACCESS and kept in-frame rearrangements only. Not all clones are present; in checked studies, unresolved V genes account for under half, and no reason is known for the remainder. The sample profile shows around 34,000 clones; around four fifths of them were found once. The ten top clones hold roughly 4.3% of the sample. What was sequenced was CD4+ T cells from blood buffy coats. These receptors came from a human donor in good health.

V usage is TRBV28 and J usage is TRBJ2-1; no definite D call. The germline V gene encodes CDR1 MDHEN and CDR2 SYDVKM. V was cut by 2 bases and J by 4 bases, with 3 bases left in between. The CDR3 loop spans 12 amino acids. The CDR3 loop reads CASSLRYNEQFF. The CDR3, as DNA: TGTGCCAGCAGTTTACGGTACAATGAGCAGTTCTTC.

J is TRBJ1-1 and V is TRBV9; the D gene is possibly TRBD1 (5 bases). Germline values: CDR1 SGDLS, CDR2 YYNGEE. The V and J ends lost 6 bases and 1 base respectively, with 13 bases between them. This CDR3 region has 14 residues. The CDR3, as DNA: TGTGCCAGCACCATGGGGGTGGGGAACACTGAAGCTTTCTTT. This translates into CASTMGVGNTEAFF. The full variable domain, completed using reference TRBV9 and TRBJ1-1, is DSGVTQTPKHLITATGQRVTLRCSPRSGDLSVYWYQQSLDQGLQFLIQYYNGEERAKGNILERFSAQQFPDLHSELNLSSLELGDSALYFCASTMGVGNTEAFFGQGTRLTVV.

V usage is TRBV18 and J usage is TRBJ1-5; no clear D gene. Per the germline V gene, CDR1 is KGHSH and CDR2 is LQKENI. Deletions cut 2 bases from V and 9 bases from J, with 14 bases between. This CDR3 spans 14 amino acids. CDR3 loop: CASSPSDGGRPQHF. CDR3 sequence (DNA): TGTGCCAGCTCACCAAGTGACGGTGGCCGGCCCCAGCATTTT.

CDR3 DNA: TGTGCCAGCAGCGCCCAATTGGTGGGCGAGCAGTACTTC. Its protein product is CASSAQLVGEQYF. This chain connects TRBV9 to TRBJ2-5; D remains unclear. Gene TRBJ2-7 matches the end of the DNA better, so the J call may be wrong. From germline, CDR1 is SGDLS and CDR2 YYNGEE. The CDR3 covers 13 residues.

The chain uses TRBV7-6 and TRBJ2-2, with TRBD2 as a possible D gene (5 bases). This CDR3 comprises 18 residues. V lost 5 bases to trimming and J lost 2 bases, with 21 bases between them. The germline CDR1 and CDR2 sequences are SGHVS and FNYEAQ. The CDR3 is CASSPPRAADFNTGELFF. The CDR3 nucleotides are TGTGCCAGCAGCCCCCCCCGCGCAGCGGACTTTAACACCGGGGAGCTGTTTTTT.

The V and J genes are TRBV5-4 and TRBJ1-6; 7 nucleotides agree with TRBD1. J gave up 7 bases and V 3 bases, and 4 bases lay outside the gene matches. Germline lookup yields CDR1 SGHNT and CDR2 YYREEE (reference sequence). This CDR3 spans 14 amino acids. CDR3 sequence (DNA): TGTGCCAGCAGCTCGGGGGGACAGAATTCACCCCTCCACTTT. Its protein product is CASSSGGQNSPLHF.

The rearrangement joins TRBV28 to TRBJ1-5, with D perhaps matching TRBD1 (5 bases). The V end lost 6 bases, the J end lost 0 bases, and 12 bases lay between the germline ends. CDR1 MDHEN and CDR2 SYDVKM come from the germline V gene. The CDR3 runs 15 residues. As DNA, the CDR3 is TGTGCCAGCAGCCCCGCCGGGGGTAGCAATCAGCCCCAGCATTTT. Translating gives CASSPAGGSNQPQHF.

The chain is built from TRBV20-1 and TRBJ1-1, with a possible D match to TRBD1 (5 bases). The length of the CDR3 is 11 residues. Trimming removed 5 bases at V and 7 bases at J, with 11 bases between. Germline values: CDR1 DFQATT, CDR2 SNEGSKA (reference sequence). CDR3 protein: CSALQEYEAFF. The CDR3 region has the DNA TGCAGTGCTCTACAGGAATATGAAGCTTTCTTT.

The V call is TRBV15, the J call TRBJ2-1, with TRBD2 matching over 7 bases. CDR1 is LNHNV and CDR2 is YYDKDF in the germline V gene (reference sequence). J gave up 2 bases and V 8 bases, and 6 bases lay outside the gene matches. The CDR3 contains 14 residues. The CDR3, as DNA: TGTGCCACCGGCACTGCGGGAGCCTACAATGAGCAGTTCTTC. It encodes CATGTAGAYNEQFF.

This clone was found a few times. V and J are TRBV11-3 and TRBJ2-1; possible D gene TRBD2, 7 bases. Trimming stripped 5 bases from V and 10 bases from J, with 21 bases between. The length of the CDR3 is 15 residues. Germline V CDR1 and CDR2: SGHNT, YENEEA. The CDR3 region has the DNA TGTGCCAGCAGCCCATGGGGGCGGGGGCTTGGGGAGCAGTTCTTC. Residues: CASSPWGRGLGEQFF.

The count of this clone is one. V and J are TRBV2 and TRBJ2-1, with TRBD2 matching over 15 bases. Germline-derived CDR1 and CDR2 are SNHLY and FYNNEI. This CDR3 contains 19 residues. Trimming removed 7 bases from V and 9 bases from J; junction bases left unmatched: 19. The CDR3 region is CASTPTGLAGGPGGVEQFF. In DNA form, the CDR3 reads TGTGCCAGCACCCCGACTGGACTAGCGGGAGGGCCTGGAGGCGTTGAGCAGTTCTTC.

This chain links TRBV4-1 with TRBJ2-2; TRBD1 aligns across 7 bases. Germline assignment: CDR1 MGHRA and CDR2 YSYEKL. The CDR3 spans 16 residues. V shed 4 bases, J shed 1 base, and the junction held 6 bases outside the gene matches. The CDR3 sequence is CASSPYRTGNTGELFF. In DNA, the CDR3 is TGCGCCAGCAGCCCTTACAGGACAGGGAACACCGGGGAGCTGTTTTTT.

The chain joins TRBV21-1 to TRBJ2-1; TRBD2 is the table's D call, not checked against the DNA. TRBV21-1 constitutes a pseudogene. CDR3 length equals 15 residues. In nucleotides, the CDR3 is TGTGCCAGCAGCAGGCGGGACCTCTCCTACAATGAGCAGTTCTTC. Amino acids: CASSRRDLSYNEQFF.

The V call is TRBV5-1, the J call TRBJ2-3; D uncertain. This CDR3 region has 12 residues. V gave up 6 bases and J gave up 2 bases, with 7 bases separating them. Germline CDR1 SGHRS, CDR2 YFSETQ. The CDR3 reads CASTSTTDTQYF. DNA of the CDR3: TGCGCCAGCACCTCAACCACAGATACGCAGTATTTT. The full variable domain, in which reference TRBV5-1 and TRBJ2-3 provide the parts outside the CDR3, is KAGVTQTPRYLIKTRGQQVTLSCSPISGHRSVSWYQQTPGQGLQFLFEYFSETQRNKGNFPGRFSGRQFSNSRSEMNVSTLELGDSALYLCASTSTTDTQYFGPGTRLTVL.

The genes are TRBV5-6 and TRBJ2-1; possible D gene TRBD2, 5 bases. The CDR3 contains 13 residues. Deletions cut 5 bases from V and 9 bases from J, with 15 bases between. Looked up from germline, CDR1 is SGHDT and CDR2 is YYEEEE. The CDR3 nucleotides are TGTGCCAGCAGAACCCCCCGGGAAGCTGAGCAGTTCTTC. Encoded protein: CASRTPREAEQFF.

The chain recombines TRBV30 with TRBJ1-3; 8 bases map to TRBD1. The CDR3 totals 14 residues. The junction had 9 bases not matched to a gene; V was cut back by 7 bases and J by 4 bases. Germline-derived CDR1 and CDR2 are GTSNPN and SVGIG (reference sequence). CDR3 loop: CASTWTGNGNTIYF. DNA for the CDR3: TGTGCCTCAACTTGGACAGGGAACGGAAACACCATATATTTT.

The rearrangement links TRBV29-1 to TRBJ1-2, with D maybe TRBD1 (6 bases). This CDR3 contains 14 residues. The V end was cut by 4 bases, the J end by 2 bases, with 14 bases between. CDR1 SQVTM and CDR2 ANQGSEA come from the germline V gene. This CDR3 is CSVAGQGQNYGYTF. CDR3 bases: TGCAGCGTTGCGGGGCAGGGGCAGAACTATGGCTACACCTTC.

The V call is TRBV2, the J call TRBJ1-6; maybe TRBD1 (5 bases). Trimming removed 7 bases at V and 7 bases at J, with 17 bases between. There are 15 residues in the CDR3. The V gene's germline CDR1 is SNHLY and CDR2 FYNNEI. The CDR3 region is CASKSGTGGNSPLHF. The CDR3 DNA reads as TGTGCCAGCAAAAGTGGAACAGGCGGGAATTCACCCCTCCACTTT.

The V gene is TRBV6-1, the J gene TRBJ1-2; 10 nucleotides match TRBD1. Unmatched junction bases numbered 8, after V lost 6 bases and J lost 7 bases. In germline, CDR1 is MNHNS, CDR2 SASEGT. The CDR3 contains 14 residues. The CDR3 spells CASSPGQGLRGYTF. CDR3 coding DNA: TGTGCCAGCAGCCCGGGACAGGGGTTACGTGGCTACACCTTC.

This rearrangement joins TRBV28 to TRBJ2-1; 7 nucleotides match TRBD1. This CDR3 is built from 14 residues. J was trimmed by 6 bases and V by 8 bases; bases with no gene match: 10. Germline CDR1 reads MDHEN; CDR2 reads SYDVKM. The CDR3 DNA sequence: TGTGCCAGCGGCCGGGACAGAGAGCTCAATGAGCAGTTCTTC. It encodes CASGRDRELNEQFF.

The chain couples TRBV7-9 to TRBJ2-1; perhaps D is TRBD1 or TRBD2 (5 bases each). This CDR3 is 15 amino acids long. V lost 4 bases and J 2 bases, leaving 12 bases between the germline ends. The germline CDR1 and CDR2 sequences are SEHNR and FQNEAQ (reference sequence). In DNA form, the CDR3 reads TGTGCCAGCAGCTCAGGGACGCCTACCTACAATGAGCAGTTCTTC. It specifies CASSSGTPTYNEQFF. Using reference TRBV7-9 and TRBJ2-1 for the parts outside the CDR3, the full variable domain is DTGVSQNPRHKITKRGQNVTFRCDPISEHNRLYWYRQTLGQGPEFLTYFQNEAQLEKSRLLSDRFSAERPKGSFSTLEIQRTEQGDSAMYLCASSSGTPTYNEQFFGPGTRLTVL.

The V and J genes are TRBV7-2 and TRBJ2-1; D assignment may be TRBD1 or TRBD2 (5 bases each). V was shortened by 5 bases and J by 2 bases, with 25 bases between the two germline ends. This CDR3 region has 19 residues. From germline, CDR1 is SGHTA and CDR2 FQGNSA. CDR3 protein: CASSHSMVRGLQPYNEQFF. The CDR3 DNA reads TGTGCCAGCAGCCACTCTATGGTCCGGGGCCTTCAGCCCTACAATGAGCAGTTCTTC.

This sequence joins TRBV14 and TRBJ2-2, with TRBD2 identical over 10 bases. The V gene end was trimmed by 0 bases and the J gene end by 5 bases; junction bases not matched to a gene: 15. The V gene's germline CDR1 is SGHDN and CDR2 FVKESK. The CDR3 extends over 20 amino acids. The CDR3 region has the DNA TGTGCCAGCAGCCAAGAAGGAAGGCTAGCGGGAGATGTAGGGACCGGGGAGCTGTTTTTT. Protein sequence: CASSQEGRLAGDVGTGELFF.

V is TRBV30 and J is TRBJ2-7, with D possibly matching TRBD1 (6 bases). The CDR3 consists of 12 residues. Germline V gives CDR1 GTSNPN, CDR2 SVGIG (reference sequence). Trimming took off 8 bases at V and 5 bases at J, with 16 bases between the two ends. CDR3 coding DNA: TGTGCCGGTCAGGGGATTGGGAACGAGCAGTACTTC. It translates to CAGQGIGNEQYF.

A few counts support this clone. The sample has other DNA sequences that encode this CDR3 too. The chain is built from TRBV5-4 and TRBJ1-1, with D tentatively TRBD1 (5 bases). Trimming removed 4 bases at V and 6 bases at J, with 13 bases between. The CDR3 is 13 amino acids. Germline V lookup: CDR1 SGHNT, CDR2 YYREEE (reference sequence). CDR3 amino acids: CASSRQGGAEAFF. In DNA, the CDR3 is TGTGCCAGCAGCCGTCAGGGAGGGGCTGAAGCTTTCTTT. Combining the CDR3 with reference TRBV5-4 and TRBJ1-1 gives the whole variable domain ETGVTQSPTHLIKTRGQQVTLRCSSQSGHNTVSWYQQALGQGPQFIFQYYREEENGRGNFPPRFSGLQFPNYSSELNVNALELDDSALYLCASSRQGGAEAFFGQGTRLTVV.

V gene TRBV4-3 combines with J gene TRBJ1-1; D gene unclear. Germline V lookup: CDR1 LGHNA, CDR2 YSLEER. Trimming removed 0 bases at V and 3 bases at J, with 11 bases between. CDR3 size: 15 residues. CDR3 sequence reads: CASSQERARDTEAFF. CDR3 bases: TGCGCCAGCAGCCAAGAGAGGGCACGTGACACTGAAGCTTTCTTT.